This T cell receptor beta chain was recorded in a study of blood T cell repertoires in COVID-19. Sequencing was performed with immunoSEQ multiplex PCR; in TCRdb, only in-frame clones are kept and a portion is missing. The table records 190,000 or so clones, approximately 87% of them present only once. The V end lost 1 base, the J end lost 5 bases, and 5 bases lay between the germline ends. This CDR3 comprises 12 residues. Germline CDR1 is LGHDT and CDR2 is YNNKEL (reference sequence). The rearrangement links TRBV3-1 (or the pseudogene TRBV3-2) to TRBJ1-2; D remains unclear. This clonotype was sampled from a man aged 35-49 years with active or convalescent COVID-19. Material: peripheral blood. The CDR3 sequence: CASSQVTYGYTF. The CDR3 DNA reads TGTGCCAGCAGCCAAGTGACATATGGCTACACCTTC.